The present T cell receptor beta chain was sequenced within a study of blood T cell repertoires in COVID-19. Across the whole study: Samples taken during acute and convalescent COVID-19 were collected in the United States, Italy and Spain. The analysed material was cDNA or gDNA that came from T cells, B-cell-depleted T cells, or PBMCs.

Study processing details: Cell counts per sample came from amplifying reference gene primers. Libraries were prepared by immunoSEQ multiplex PCR; TCRdb keeps only in-frame clonotypes and omits some of them. The V and J calls and clone size were taken over from that table, and D and trimming were inferred from the DNA. The repertoire has fewer than 120,000 clones, around 82% of them found once; the top ten carry 16%. Germline values: CDR1 MNHEY, CDR2 SMNVEV (reference sequence). The V and J ends lost 5 bases and 5 bases respectively, with 15 bases between them. The CDR3 runs to 14 residues. Sequencing was done on a sample of peripheral blood. This sequence originates from a woman aged 60-75 years with acute or convalescent COVID-19. The chain is built from TRBV27 and TRBJ2-5; D is ambiguous. The CDR3 sequence: CASSQSLLRETQYF. CDR3 DNA: TGTGCCAGCAGTCAATCCCTATTGCGGGAGACCCAGTACTTC.